The text below deals with one T cell receptor (beta chain). Its binding antigen is unknown. There are no base qualities to consult, and no much larger clone falls within one base. The entry originates in a study of shared clonotypes between healthy human individuals (dated by TCRdb to the early 2020s). Notes on the research overall: A few men and a couple of women, aged 18 to 49 years, made up the cohort. For each donor, three plates each were used for CD4 naive and CD4 memory, two plates were used for CD8 naive, and one plate was used for CD8 memory. Between about 0.8 and 9.5 billion PBMCs per donor were obtained by leukapheresis. To estimate repertoire size and how much clonotypes are shared between individuals, the study performed deep sequencing of blood TCR repertoires from roughly five healthy adults. To increase sequencing depth and limit assay-specific biases, different laboratories used diverse techniques to prepare libraries and sequence TCR repertoires. Paper-wide results and their limitations: Sampling was restricted to blood, and TCR repertoires in tissues likely differ from the TCR repertoires found in blood. Pairwise subsampling led to the expectation that sequencing depth would affect the degree of clonotype sharing among donors. Higher generation probabilities were observed for clonotypes shared by all four sorted-subset donors than for non-shared clonotypes. Even with the large sequencing depth, rarefaction of the sorted-subset datasets indicated that sequencing was incomplete. Larger estimated clonotype richness was generally found for naive subsets than for memory subsets. Because the study included a small number of donors, the genetic and exposure-history diversity represented was limited. Roughly 5% of naive CD4, around 3.6% of naive CD8, approximately 2% of memory CD4, and 0.4% of memory CD8 clonotypes were shared across a few donors.

According to the germline V gene, CDR1 reads MNHNS and CDR2 reads SASEGT. Relative to germline, V is 0 bases shorter and J is 4 bases shorter, with 13 bases between their ends. The CDR3 runs 16 amino acids, cysteine and phenylalanine included. The sequence is cut down to CDR3 DNA, 48 bases in frame from base 1. Using the deep immunoSEQ assay, multiplex PCR amplified TCR CDR3 regions from genomic DNA. Extracted genomic DNA from each cell subset was spread evenly across all wells of several immunoSEQ 96-well plates, with each plate serving as a replicate. For sorted subsets, 150 to 200 ng genomic DNA, equal to tens of thousands of T cell genomes, was loaded into each replicate PCR. Purified libraries were measured with a Qubit 3.0 fluorometer, size-checked on a Bioanalyzer 2100, and measured again with the KAPA Library Quantification kit. Every immunoSEQ 96-well plate was sequenced on a separate single-read 150-cycle Illumina NextSeq 550 flow cell. The published analysis was carried out like this. Because the immunoSEQ output held only junctional sequences and lacked quality scores, the filtering could not match the filtering applied to full-length reads. To assign V/J genes and CDR3, sequences were annotated against IMGT germline references using PyIR, a Python wrapper for IgBLAST v1.9. Reads were filtered out if the reads had weak V/J assignments (E-value above 1e-6), no CDR3, stop codons, out-of-frame junctions, or ambiguous translated residues. V3J clonotypes were defined by identical inferred V gene, J gene, and CDR3 amino acid sequence. To compute the percentage overlap between repertoires, the number of shared unique clonotypes was divided by the size of the smaller repertoire. Repertoire richness was assessed with RTK rarefaction, the Chao1 estimator, and Recon v2.1 estimates of unobserved clonotypes. OLGA was used to compute generation probabilities for all TCRbeta clonotypes that the gDNA method yielded from several donors. TCRdb provides this immuneACCESS table in a form limited to in-frame rearrangements. Some clones are lacking; in checked studies, under half of them reflect an unresolved V gene, and why the rest are absent is not known. V and J calls and clone size follow that table, whereas D and trimming were derived from the DNA. A total of over 2 million clones appear in this sample, 85% to 95% of them only once. About 1.1% of the sample lies in the top ten.

CD8 naive samples consisted of CD45RO-negative cells that were positively selected for CCR7, yielding a CD45RA+CCR7+ population without TemRA cells. Healthy HIV-negative adults with no recently reported acute infections or vaccinations were included as donors. Only Caucasian adults living in Nashville, Tennessee, USA were represented among the donors. Blood was collected by leukapheresis, and PBMCs were isolated by Ficoll-Histopaque density gradient centrifugation and then cryopreserved in liquid nitrogen vapor phase. Purity and quantity of every magnetically sorted T cell population were checked by analytical flow cytometry. Genomic DNA was isolated from every sorted fraction and measured by UV absorbance on a Nanodrop 2000c.

Recombination joined TRBV6-1 with TRBJ2-1, with TRBD1 perhaps the D gene, on 5 matching bases. The specimen sequenced was naive CD8+ T cells sorted from blood. The sample's cell subset or site label, in plain terms: CD45RA+CCR7+. The origin of this receptor is a man between 18 and 35 years old in good health. The CDR3 corresponds to CASSEAVGASYNEQFF. In nucleotide form, the sequence is TGTGCCAGCAGTGAAGCTGTAGGGGCGTCGTACAATGAGCAGTTCTTC.